The 18 T cell receptor beta chains below were found in one sample sequenced in a study of response to subunit inactivated influenza vaccine. TCRdb independently ran MiXCR on the RT-PCR reads; one entry per CDR3 protein. The sample carries about 830,000 distinct CDR3 sequences, around 20% recorded once. This specimen was PBMCs from blood, taken roughly 5 days after vaccination. The receptors were sampled from a man aged 45 to 65 who received an inactivated influenza vaccine.

V and J are TRBV7-9 and TRBJ1-4, with a weak D call TRBD1 (5 bases). The V end lost 0 bases, the J end lost 8 bases, and 13 bases lay between the germline ends. This CDR3 spans 15 amino acids. Germline values: CDR1 SEHNR, CDR2 FQNEAQ (reference sequence). CDR3 nucleotides: TGTGCCAGCAGCTTAGCGGGGGGTTCCAACGAAAAACTGTTTTTT. Translation gives CASSLAGGSNEKLFF.

V usage is TRBV7-9 and J usage is TRBJ2-1, with 12 bases aligning to TRBD2. The J segment lost 8 bases and the V segment lost 1 base, leaving 6 bases of the junction unmatched. The CDR3 is 16 residues long. Germline CDR1 and CDR2: SEHNR and FQNEAQ (reference sequence). As DNA, the CDR3 is TGTGCCAGCAGCTTAGTGACTAGCGGGAGTCGCGATGAGCAGTTCTTC. This gives the protein CASSLVTSGSRDEQFF.

This clonotype has just a few counts. The chain couples TRBV6-2 or TRBV6-3 to TRBJ2-2; D ambiguous. The CDR3 covers 14 residues. Germline V CDR1 and CDR2: MNHEY, SVGEGT. Trimming removed 7 bases from V and 5 bases from J, with 14 bases in between. The CDR3, as DNA: TGTGCCAGCACAAGGTCATTTACAACCGGGGAGCTGTTTTTT. It translates to CASTRSFTTGELFF.

In this sample, this clonotype turned up a few times. This chain links TRBV20-1 with TRBJ1-5; 7 nucleotides match TRBD1. This CDR3 is built from 17 residues. After removal of 1 base from V and 6 bases from J, the junction contained 15 bases not matched to a gene. CDR1 is DFQATT and CDR2 is SNEGSKA in the germline V gene (reference sequence). CDR3 in amino acids: CSARALGSGGISQPQHF. The CDR3 nucleotides read TGCAGTGCTAGAGCTTTAGGGTCAGGGGGTATCAGTCAGCCCCAGCATTTT.

The rearrangement uses TRBV30 and TRBJ2-1, with D hard to call. CDR1 is GTSNPN and CDR2 is SVGIG in the germline V gene (reference sequence). V lost 1 base, J lost 8 bases, and 18 bases lay in between. The CDR3 has 15 amino acids. The CDR3 nucleotides are TGTGCCTGGAGTGGGTTATTAGGTCGGGTCCATGAGCAGTTCTTC. It is translated as CAWSGLLGRVHEQFF.

The J gene is TRBJ2-1, the V gene TRBV24-1; a weak D match, TRBD2 (5 bases). CDR1 is KGHDR, CDR2 SFDVKD, per germline. The CDR3 sequence is 14 residues long. Trimming cost V 5 bases and J 6 bases, with 13 bases left between them. CDR3 bases: TGTGCCACCAGTGCCCCGGGAAGATCCAATGAGCAGTTCTTC. Translation gives CATSAPGRSNEQFF.

This clonotype was seen only a few times. This chain connects TRBV6-2 or TRBV6-3 to TRBJ1-2; possibly TRBD1 for D (5 bases). The CDR3 runs 13 residues. The ends were cut back, 2 bases at V and 2 bases at J, with 6 bases in the middle. The V gene's germline CDR1 is MNHEY and CDR2 SVGEGT. The CDR3 protein is CASSYDSNYGYTF. The CDR3 DNA reads as TGTGCCAGCAGTTACGACAGCAACTATGGCTACACCTTC.

The genes are TRBV5-4 and TRBJ1-1; D is ambiguous. The germline gives CDR1 SGHNT, CDR2 YYREEE (reference sequence). CDR3 size: 14 residues. Deletions cut 4 bases from V and 1 base from J, with 11 bases between. This CDR3 is CASSRVMENTEAFF. Written as DNA, the CDR3 is TGTGCCAGCAGCAGGGTTATGGAGAACACTGAAGCTTTCTTT. The full variable domain, completed using reference TRBV5-4 and TRBJ1-1, is ETGVTQSPTHLIKTRGQQVTLRCSSQSGHNTVSWYQQALGQGPQFIFQYYREEENGRGNFPPRFSGLQFPNYSSELNVNALELDDSALYLCASSRVMENTEAFFGQGTRLTVV.

In its sample, this clonotype was seen many times. The chain carries TRBV28 and TRBJ2-1; 11 nucleotides match TRBD1. This CDR3 is 14 amino acids long. V lost 6 bases and J lost 8; bases outside the gene matches: 6. Germline loops: CDR1 MDHEN, CDR2 SYDVKM. This CDR3 is CASRGQGVIDEQFF. CDR3 sequence (DNA): TGTGCCAGCAGGGGACAGGGGGTTATCGATGAGCAGTTCTTC.

V gene TRBV7-8 combines with J gene TRBJ2-6; D unclear. The CDR3 is made up of 14 amino acids. V lost 5 bases to trimming and J lost 2 bases, with 7 bases between them. Germline V gene lookup returns CDR1 SGHVS and CDR2 FQNEAQ. The CDR3 is CASSTLAGANVLTF. The CDR3 DNA reads TGTGCCAGCAGCACCCTGGCTGGGGCCAACGTCCTGACTTTC.

The genes are TRBV6-2 or TRBV6-3 and TRBJ2-5; weak D call: TRBD1 (6 bases). Trimming took off 6 bases at V and 5 bases at J, with 19 bases between the two ends. CDR3 length equals 15 residues. Germline V CDR1 and CDR2: MNHEY, SVGEGT. This CDR3 reads CASRNQGSGAETQYF. The CDR3 DNA reads as TGTGCCAGCAGAAATCAGGGGTCTGGCGCGGAGACCCAGTACTTC.

The chain carries TRBV2 and TRBJ2-3, with 13 bases fitting TRBD2. The ends lost 9 bases at V and 14 bases at J; junction bases unmatched: 17. Germline V lookup: CDR1 SNHLY, CDR2 FYNNEI. This CDR3 comprises 15 residues. DNA for the CDR3: TGTGCCAGTACGACTTGGACTAGCGGGAGTCAAAGGCGGTATTTT. Translation gives CASTTWTSGSQRRYF.

This clonotype was seen a few times. The rearrangement uses TRBV28 and TRBJ2-1; TRBD2 matches 12 bases. CDR1 MDHEN and CDR2 SYDVKM come from the germline V gene. The CDR3 totals 15 residues. Unmatched junction bases numbered 7, after V lost 7 bases and J lost 6 bases. The CDR3 nucleotides are TGTGCCAGCACCACGACTAGCGGGAGTCTCAATGAGCAGTTCTTC. It is translated as CASTTTSGSLNEQFF.

This clonotype came up a few times. This chain uses TRBV7-2 with TRBJ2-7; D gene uncertain. In germline, CDR1 is SGHTA, CDR2 FQGNSA. This CDR3 spans 15 amino acids. V shed 1 base and J shed 7 bases, with 17 bases lying between them. The CDR3, as DNA: TGTGCCAGCAGCTTAGGGGCGAATAGAGTTGTAGAGCAGTACTTC. Protein product: CASSLGANRVVEQYF.

The chain uses TRBV2 and TRBJ2-2; D might be TRBD1 or TRBD2, each matching 7 bases. The germline V and J ends were trimmed by 4 bases and 4 bases, with 13 bases remaining between them. The germline V gene has CDR1 SNHLY and CDR2 FYNNEI. There are 15 residues in the CDR3. The DNA of the CDR3 is TGTGCCAGCAGTGTACAGGGGAGGGTCACCGGGGAGCTGTTTTTT. This codes for CASSVQGRVTGELFF.

This clonotype has a count of ten or more. The genes are TRBV24-1 and TRBJ2-4; 7 bases map to TRBD1. The CDR3 totals 13 residues. The trim removed 5 bases at V and 8 bases at J, leaving 5 bases unmatched. From germline, CDR1 is KGHDR and CDR2 SFDVKD. The DNA for the CDR3 is TGTGCCACCAGTGTGGCAGGGGGAGACATTCAGTACTTC. It is translated as CATSVAGGDIQYF.

This clonotype showed up just a few times. V usage is TRBV29-1 and J usage is TRBJ2-1, with D possibly being TRBD2 (5 bases). CDR1 is SQVTM, CDR2 ANQGSEA, per germline. Trimming took off 4 bases at V and 8 bases at J, with 12 bases between the two ends. CDR3 length: 12 residues. The CDR3 nucleotides are TGCAGCGTTGGGGTTTTGAGGGATGAGCAGTTCTTC. It translates to CSVGVLRDEQFF.

The rearrangement links TRBV6-5 to TRBJ1-1, with D possibly TRBD1 on 6 matching bases. The CDR3 loop spans 14 amino acids. Trimming left V 3 bases short and J 7 bases short, with 15 bases between. Germline CDR1 MNHEY, CDR2 SVGAGI. The CDR3 loop is CASSYVGGWIEAFF. As DNA, the CDR3 is TGTGCCAGCAGTTATGTAGGGGGGTGGATTGAAGCTTTCTTT.